The rows below give T cell receptor beta chains drawn from one sample of a study of blood T cell repertoires in COVID-19. The method was immunoSEQ multiplex PCR; TCRdb's version includes in-frame clones alone and lacks a portion of them. The repertoire holds about 330,000 clones, with about 90% as singletons. The specimen was PBMCs or T cells enriched from blood (not recorded which). The source of these receptors is a woman in her 30s who had recovered from COVID-19. Each CDR3 is given with its conserved first and last residue.

TRBV19 | CAGGTGVNTGELFF
TRBV5-1 | CASSPGLLSYEQYF
TRBV4-1 | CASSRGTGEGYEQYF
TRBV21-1 | CASSAGRRRDRGHREQFF
TRBV5-1 | CASSFETSGVNEQFF
TRBV29-1 | CSVEAGEPYEQYF
TRBV27 | CASSPGTGPSYEQYF
TRBV30 | CAWRELGQGRNSPLHF
TRBV27 | CASSSGLAGNEQFF
TRBV19 | CASSRDRRYTEAFF
TRBV5-1 | CASSLDSPGRGYEQFF
TRBV2 | CASRGGANYGYTF
TRBV9 | CASSVSLLSTDTQYF
TRBV4-2 | CASSPGQGTPYEQYF
TRBV11-2 | CASSSTGDAGYEQYF
TRBV28 | CASSPPAGGPQLNEDTQYF
TRBV24-1 | CATSEPLGAGTQYF
TRBV19 | CASSIYNQPQHF
TRBV28 | CASRPGTGGSYEQYF
TRBV5-4 | CASSRQGGQNEKLFF
TRBV5-8 | CASSPGTGFSSDQPQHF
TRBV10-1 | CASSEGSEQYF
TRBV2 | CASSGAGRVYEQFF
TRBV5-1 | CASSLAGQGKFGELFF
TRBV7-2 | CASSRKLGGAGTEAFF
TRBV15 | CATSSDRESGEQYF
TRBV29-1 | CSGRNFTGGIAGELFF
TRBV7-8 | CASSTKSGLGDTQYF
TRBV3-1/TRBV3-2 | CASSQVGGVSYNEQFF
TRBV3-1/TRBV3-2 | CASSLLPRADTQYF
TRBV10-3 | CAIRETSGEQYF
TRBV28 | CASSLWGTSDPQYF
TRBV19 | CASSRRTGQSSGNTIYF
TRBV7-9 | CASSSAQGAEAFF
TRBV7-8 | CASSSQFRWGGQPQHF
TRBV5-8 | CASSPAKMRMNTEAFF
TRBV2 | CASSEGMAGNSPLHF
TRBV24-1 | CATSDPQGSSYNEQFF
TRBV6-5 | CASDTRTDTQYF
TRBV19 | CASGRRSSYNEQFF
TRBV28 | CASSTASGQGIVDEQYF
TRBV12-3/TRBV12-4 | CASSTQYGYTF
TRBV7-9 | CASSLRDSPLHF
TRBV29-1 | CSGRVRLTTDTQYF
TRBV5-4 | CASSSRTETNYGYTF